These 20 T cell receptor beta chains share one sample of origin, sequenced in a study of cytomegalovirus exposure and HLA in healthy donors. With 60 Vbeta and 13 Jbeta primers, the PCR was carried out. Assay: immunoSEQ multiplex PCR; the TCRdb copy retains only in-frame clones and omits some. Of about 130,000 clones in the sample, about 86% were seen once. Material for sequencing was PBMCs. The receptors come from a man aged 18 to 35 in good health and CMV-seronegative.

The CDR3 spells CASSGGQVNSPLHF. The CDR3, as DNA: TGTGCCAGCAGCGGGGGACAGGTCAATTCACCCCTCCACTTT. The chain recombines TRBV9 with TRBJ1-6, with 8 bases fitting TRBD1. J was trimmed by 7 bases and V by 3 bases; bases with no gene match: 3. The CDR3 spans 14 residues. The V gene's germline CDR1 is SGDLS and CDR2 YYNGEE.

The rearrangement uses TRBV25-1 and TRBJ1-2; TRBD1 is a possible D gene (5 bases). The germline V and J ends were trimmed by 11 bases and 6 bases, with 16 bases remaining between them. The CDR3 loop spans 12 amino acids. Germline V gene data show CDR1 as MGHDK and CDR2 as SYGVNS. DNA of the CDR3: TGTGCCGCTGGGGCGGTGCGTGATGGCTACACCTTC. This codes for CAAGAVRDGYTF.

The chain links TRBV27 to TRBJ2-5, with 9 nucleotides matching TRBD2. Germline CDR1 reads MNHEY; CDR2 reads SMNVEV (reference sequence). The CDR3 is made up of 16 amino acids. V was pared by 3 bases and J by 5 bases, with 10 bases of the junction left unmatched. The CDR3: CASSFLSAGGPETQYF. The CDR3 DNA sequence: TGTGCCAGCAGTTTCCTTTCTGCGGGGGGGCCGGAGACCCAGTACTTC.

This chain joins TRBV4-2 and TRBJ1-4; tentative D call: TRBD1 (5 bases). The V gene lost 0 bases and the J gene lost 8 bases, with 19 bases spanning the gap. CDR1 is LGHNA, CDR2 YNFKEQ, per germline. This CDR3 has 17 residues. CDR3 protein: CASSQEPRGRLREKLFF. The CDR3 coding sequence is TGTGCCAGCAGCCAAGAGCCAAGGGGCAGACTCCGGGAAAAACTGTTTTTT.

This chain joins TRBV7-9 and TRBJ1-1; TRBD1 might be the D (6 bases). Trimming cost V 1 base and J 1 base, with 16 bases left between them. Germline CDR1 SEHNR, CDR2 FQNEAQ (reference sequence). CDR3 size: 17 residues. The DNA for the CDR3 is TGTGCCAGCAGCTTAGGTGACAGGCGAAATGCGAACACTGAAGCTTTCTTT. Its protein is CASSLGDRRNANTEAFF.

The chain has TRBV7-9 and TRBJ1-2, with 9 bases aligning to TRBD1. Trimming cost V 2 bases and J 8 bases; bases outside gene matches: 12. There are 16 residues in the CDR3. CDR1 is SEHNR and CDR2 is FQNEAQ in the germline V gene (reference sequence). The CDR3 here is CASSLSGQGKMVGYTF. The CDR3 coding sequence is TGTGCCAGCAGCTTATCAGGACAGGGGAAGATGGTAGGCTACACCTTC.

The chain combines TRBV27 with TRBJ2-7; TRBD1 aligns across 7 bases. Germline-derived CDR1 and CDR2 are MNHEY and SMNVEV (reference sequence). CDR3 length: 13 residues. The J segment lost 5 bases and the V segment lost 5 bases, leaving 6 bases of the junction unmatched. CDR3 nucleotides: TGTGCCAGCAGTCTTAGGGGGCGCGACGAGCAGTACTTC. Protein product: CASSLRGRDEQYF.

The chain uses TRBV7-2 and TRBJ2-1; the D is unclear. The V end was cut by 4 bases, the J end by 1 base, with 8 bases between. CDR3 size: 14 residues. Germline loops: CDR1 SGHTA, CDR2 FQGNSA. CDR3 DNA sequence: TGTGCCAGCAGCTCGCGAGAGTCCTACAATGAGCAGTTCTTC. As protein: CASSSRESYNEQFF.

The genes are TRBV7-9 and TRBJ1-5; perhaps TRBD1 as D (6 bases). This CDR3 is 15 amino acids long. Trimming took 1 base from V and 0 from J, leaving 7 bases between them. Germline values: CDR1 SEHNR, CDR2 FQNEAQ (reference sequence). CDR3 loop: CASSLGGGSNQPQHF. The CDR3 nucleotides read TGTGCCAGCAGCTTAGGAGGGGGTAGCAATCAGCCCCAGCATTTT.

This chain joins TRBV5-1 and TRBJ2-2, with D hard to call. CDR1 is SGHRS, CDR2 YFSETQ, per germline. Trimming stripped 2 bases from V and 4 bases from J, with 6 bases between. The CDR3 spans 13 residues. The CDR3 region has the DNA TGCGCCAGCAGCTTAGGAGCCACCGGGGAGCTGTTTTTT. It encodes CASSLGATGELFF.

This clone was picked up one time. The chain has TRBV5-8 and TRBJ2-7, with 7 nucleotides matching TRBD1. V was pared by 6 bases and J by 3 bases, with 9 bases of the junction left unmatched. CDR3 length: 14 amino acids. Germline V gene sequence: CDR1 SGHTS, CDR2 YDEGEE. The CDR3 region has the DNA TGTGCCAGCACCAGGGCGGACAGGCGCTACGAGCAGTACTTC. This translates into CASTRADRRYEQYF.

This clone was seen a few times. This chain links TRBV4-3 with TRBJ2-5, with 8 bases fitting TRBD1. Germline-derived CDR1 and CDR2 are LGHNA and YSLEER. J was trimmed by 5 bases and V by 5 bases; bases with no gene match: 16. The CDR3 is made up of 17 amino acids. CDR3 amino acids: CASSIHPRQGAAETQYF. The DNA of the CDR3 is TGCGCCAGCAGCATCCACCCAAGGCAGGGGGCCGCGGAGACCCAGTACTTC.

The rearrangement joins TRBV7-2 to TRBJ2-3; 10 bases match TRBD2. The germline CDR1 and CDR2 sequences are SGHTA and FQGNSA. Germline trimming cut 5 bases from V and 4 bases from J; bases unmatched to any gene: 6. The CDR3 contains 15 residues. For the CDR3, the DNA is TGTGCCAGCAGCGGAAGCGGGGGGGCCCCAGATACGCAGTATTTT. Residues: CASSGSGGAPDTQYF.

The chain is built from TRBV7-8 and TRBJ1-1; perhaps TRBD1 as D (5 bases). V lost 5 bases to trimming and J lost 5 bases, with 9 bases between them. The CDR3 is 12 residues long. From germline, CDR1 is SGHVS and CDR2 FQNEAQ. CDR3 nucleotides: TGTGCCAGCAGCGTCAGGGTGACTGAAGCTTTCTTT. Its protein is CASSVRVTEAFF.

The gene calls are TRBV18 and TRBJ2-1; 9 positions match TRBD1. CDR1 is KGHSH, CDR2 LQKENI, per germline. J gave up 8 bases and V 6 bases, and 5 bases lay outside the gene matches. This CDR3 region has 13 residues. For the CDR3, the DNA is TGTGCCAGCTCCCGGAGACAGGGGGATGAGCAGTTCTTC. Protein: CASSRRQGDEQFF.

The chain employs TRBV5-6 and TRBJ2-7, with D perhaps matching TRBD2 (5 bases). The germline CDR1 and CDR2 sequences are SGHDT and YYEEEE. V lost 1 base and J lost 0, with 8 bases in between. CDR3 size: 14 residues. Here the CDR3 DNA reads TGTGCCAGCAGCTTGACTCTAGCCTCCTACGAGCAGTACTTC. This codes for CASSLTLASYEQYF.

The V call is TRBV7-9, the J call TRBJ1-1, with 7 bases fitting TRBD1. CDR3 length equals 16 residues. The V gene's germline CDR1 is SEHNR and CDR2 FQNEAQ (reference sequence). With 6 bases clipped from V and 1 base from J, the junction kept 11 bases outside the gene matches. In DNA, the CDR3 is TGTGCCAGCAGGCCCAAACCGGGACAGCAGAACACTGAAGCTTTCTTT. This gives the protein CASRPKPGQQNTEAFF. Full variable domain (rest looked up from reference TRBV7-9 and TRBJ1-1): DTGVSQNPRHKITKRGQNVTFRCDPISEHNRLYWYRQTLGQGPEFLTYFQNEAQLEKSRLLSDRFSAERPKGSFSTLEIQRTEQGDSAMYLCASRPKPGQQNTEAFFGQGTRLTVV.

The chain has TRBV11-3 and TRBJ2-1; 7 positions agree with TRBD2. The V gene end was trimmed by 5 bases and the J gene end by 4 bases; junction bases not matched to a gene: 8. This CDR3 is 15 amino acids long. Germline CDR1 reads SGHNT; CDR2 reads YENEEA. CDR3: CASSPKRGPYNEQFF. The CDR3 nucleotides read TGTGCCAGCAGCCCCAAGCGGGGACCATACAATGAGCAGTTCTTC. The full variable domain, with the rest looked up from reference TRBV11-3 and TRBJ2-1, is EAGVVQSPRYKIIEKKQPVAFWCNPISGHNTLYWYLQNLGQGPELLIRYENEEAVDDSQLPKDRFSAERLKGVDSTLKIQPAELGDSAVYLCASSPKRGPYNEQFFGPGTRLTVL.

The CDR3 here is CASGQGGTGANVLTF. CDR3 DNA sequence: TGTGCCAGCGGACAGGGCGGTACTGGGGCCAACGTCCTGACTTTC. This chain uses TRBV28 with TRBJ2-6, with 8 nucleotides matching TRBD1. The CDR3 consists of 15 residues. Looked up from germline, CDR1 is MDHEN and CDR2 is SYDVKM. After removal of 8 bases from V and 2 bases from J, the junction contained 5 bases not matched to a gene.

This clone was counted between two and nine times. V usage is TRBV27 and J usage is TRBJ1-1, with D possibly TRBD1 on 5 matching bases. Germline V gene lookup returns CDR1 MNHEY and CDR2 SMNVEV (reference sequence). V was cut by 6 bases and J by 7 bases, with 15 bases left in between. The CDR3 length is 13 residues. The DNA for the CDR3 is TGTGCCAGCAGCCGAATGGGGGGGAGTGAAGCTTTCTTT. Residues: CASSRMGGSEAFF.